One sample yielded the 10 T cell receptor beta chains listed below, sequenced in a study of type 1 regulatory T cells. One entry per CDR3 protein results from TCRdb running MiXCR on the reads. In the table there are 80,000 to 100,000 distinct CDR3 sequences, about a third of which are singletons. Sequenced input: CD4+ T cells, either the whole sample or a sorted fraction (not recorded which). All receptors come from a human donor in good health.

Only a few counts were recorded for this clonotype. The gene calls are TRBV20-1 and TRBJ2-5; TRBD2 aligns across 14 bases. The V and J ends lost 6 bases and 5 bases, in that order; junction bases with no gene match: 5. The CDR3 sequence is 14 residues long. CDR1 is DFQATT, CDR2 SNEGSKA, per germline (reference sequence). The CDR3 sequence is CSARLAGGRETQYF. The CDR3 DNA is TGCAGTGCGAGACTAGCGGGAGGGAGGGAGACCCAGTACTTC.

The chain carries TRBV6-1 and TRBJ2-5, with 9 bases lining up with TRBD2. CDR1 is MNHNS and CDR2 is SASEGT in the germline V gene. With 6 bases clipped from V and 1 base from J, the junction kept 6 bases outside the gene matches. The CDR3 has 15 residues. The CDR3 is CASRATSGPQETQYF. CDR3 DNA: TGTGCCAGCAGGGCGACTAGCGGACCCCAAGAGACCCAGTACTTC.

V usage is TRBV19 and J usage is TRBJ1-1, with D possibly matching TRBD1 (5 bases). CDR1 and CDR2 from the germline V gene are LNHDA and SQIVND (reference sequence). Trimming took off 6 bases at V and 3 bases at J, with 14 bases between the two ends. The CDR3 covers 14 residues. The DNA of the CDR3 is TGTGCCAGTAGGGGGGAACCGGCGGACACTGAAGCTTTCTTT. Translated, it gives CASRGEPADTEAFF.

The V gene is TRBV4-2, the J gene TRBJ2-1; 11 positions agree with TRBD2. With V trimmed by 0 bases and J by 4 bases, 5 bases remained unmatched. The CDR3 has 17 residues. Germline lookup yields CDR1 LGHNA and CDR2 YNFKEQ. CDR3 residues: CASSQDKTSGSYNEQFF. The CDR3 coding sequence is TGTGCCAGCAGCCAAGACAAAACTAGCGGGAGTTACAATGAGCAGTTCTTC.

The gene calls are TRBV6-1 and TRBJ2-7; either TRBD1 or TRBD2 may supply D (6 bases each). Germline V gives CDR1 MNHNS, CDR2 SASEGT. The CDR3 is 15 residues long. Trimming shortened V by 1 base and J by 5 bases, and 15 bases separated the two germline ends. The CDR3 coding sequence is TGTGCCAGCAGTGAAGATAGGGGGGAGTTGGACGAGCAGTACTTC. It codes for CASSEDRGELDEQYF.

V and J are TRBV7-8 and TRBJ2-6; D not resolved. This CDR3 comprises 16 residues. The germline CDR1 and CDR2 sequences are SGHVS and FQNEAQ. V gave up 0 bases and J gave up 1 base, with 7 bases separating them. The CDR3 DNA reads TGTGCCAGCAGCTTAGCAAGCGCTTCTGGGGCCAACGTCCTGACTTTC. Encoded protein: CASSLASASGANVLTF.

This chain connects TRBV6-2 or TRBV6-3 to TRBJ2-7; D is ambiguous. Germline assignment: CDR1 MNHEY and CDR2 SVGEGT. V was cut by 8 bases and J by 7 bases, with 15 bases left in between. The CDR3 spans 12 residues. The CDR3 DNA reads TGTGCCAGCTTAAGCGCGGCGTGGGAGCAGTACTTC. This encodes CASLSAAWEQYF.

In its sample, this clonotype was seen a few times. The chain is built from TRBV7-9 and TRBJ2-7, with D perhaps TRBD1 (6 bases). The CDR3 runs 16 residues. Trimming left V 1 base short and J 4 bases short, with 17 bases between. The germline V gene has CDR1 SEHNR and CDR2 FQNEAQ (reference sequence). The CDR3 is CASSLEEGQGSYEQYF. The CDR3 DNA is TGTGCCAGCAGCTTAGAAGAGGGCCAGGGGTCTTACGAGCAGTACTTC.

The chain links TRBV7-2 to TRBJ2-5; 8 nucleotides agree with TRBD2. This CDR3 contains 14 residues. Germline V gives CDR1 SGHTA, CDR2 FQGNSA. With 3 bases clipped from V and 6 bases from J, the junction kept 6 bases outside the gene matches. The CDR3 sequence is CASSFSTSVKTQYF. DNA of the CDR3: TGTGCCAGCAGCTTTTCGACTAGCGTTAAGACCCAGTACTTC.

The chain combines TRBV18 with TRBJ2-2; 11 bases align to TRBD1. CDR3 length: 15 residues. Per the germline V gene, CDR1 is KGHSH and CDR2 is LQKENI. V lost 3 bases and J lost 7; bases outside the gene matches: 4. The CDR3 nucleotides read TGTGCCAGCTCACCGGACAGGGGGCTACACGGGGAGCTGTTTTTT. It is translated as CASSPDRGLHGELFF.